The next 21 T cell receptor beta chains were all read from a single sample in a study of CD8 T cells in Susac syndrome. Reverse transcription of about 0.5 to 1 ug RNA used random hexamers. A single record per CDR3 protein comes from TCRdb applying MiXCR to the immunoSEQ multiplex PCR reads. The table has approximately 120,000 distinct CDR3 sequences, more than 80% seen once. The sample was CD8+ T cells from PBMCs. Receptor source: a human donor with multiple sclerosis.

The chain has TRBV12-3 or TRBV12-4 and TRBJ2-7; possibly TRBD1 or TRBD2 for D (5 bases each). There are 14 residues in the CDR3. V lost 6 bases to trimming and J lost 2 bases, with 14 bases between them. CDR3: CASSHGTNAYEQYV. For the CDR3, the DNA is TGTGCCAGCAGCCACGGGACCAACGCCTACGAGCAGTACGTC.

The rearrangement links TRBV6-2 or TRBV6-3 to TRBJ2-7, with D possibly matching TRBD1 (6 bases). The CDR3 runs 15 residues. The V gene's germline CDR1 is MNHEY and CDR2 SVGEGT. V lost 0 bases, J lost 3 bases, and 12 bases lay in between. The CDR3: CASSYSKARGYEQYF. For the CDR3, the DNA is TGTGCCAGCAGTTACTCGAAGGCCAGGGGCTACGAGCAGTACTTC.

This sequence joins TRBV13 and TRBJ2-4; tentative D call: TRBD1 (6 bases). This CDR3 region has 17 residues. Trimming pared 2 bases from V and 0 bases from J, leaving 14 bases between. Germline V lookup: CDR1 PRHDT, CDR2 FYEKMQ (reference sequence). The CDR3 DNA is TGTGCCAGCAGCTTACTAGGACAGCGGCAAGCCAAAAACATTCAGTACTTC. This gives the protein CASSLLGQRQAKNIQYF.

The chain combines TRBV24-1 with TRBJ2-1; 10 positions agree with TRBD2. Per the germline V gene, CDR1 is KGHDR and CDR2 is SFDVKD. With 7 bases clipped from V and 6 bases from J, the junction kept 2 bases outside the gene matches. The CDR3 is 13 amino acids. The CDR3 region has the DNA TGTGCCACCAGCCAGCGGGAGGGCAATGAGCAGTTCTTC. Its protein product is CATSQREGNEQFF.

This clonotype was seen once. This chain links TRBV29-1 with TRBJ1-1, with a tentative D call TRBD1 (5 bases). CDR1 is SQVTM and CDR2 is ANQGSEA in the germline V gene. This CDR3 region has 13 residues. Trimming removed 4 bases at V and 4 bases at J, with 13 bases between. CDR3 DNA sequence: TGCAGCGTTGCCGAGGGGTTGGGCACTGAAGCTTTCTTT. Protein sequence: CSVAEGLGTEAFF.

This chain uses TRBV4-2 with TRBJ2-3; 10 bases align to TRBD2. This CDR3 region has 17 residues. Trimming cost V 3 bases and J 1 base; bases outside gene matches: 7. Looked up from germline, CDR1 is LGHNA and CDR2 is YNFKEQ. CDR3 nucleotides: TGTGCCAGCAGCCAGGGAGTAGCGGGGGGCCGCACAGATACGCAGTATTTT. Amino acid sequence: CASSQGVAGGRTDTQYF.

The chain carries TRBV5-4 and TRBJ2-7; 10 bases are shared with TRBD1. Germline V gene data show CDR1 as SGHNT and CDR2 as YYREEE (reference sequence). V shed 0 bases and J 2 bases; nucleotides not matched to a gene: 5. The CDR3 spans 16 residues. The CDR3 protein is CASSLGGQGSAYEQYV. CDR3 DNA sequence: TGTGCCAGCAGCTTGGGGGGACAGGGGTCGGCCTACGAGCAGTACGTC.

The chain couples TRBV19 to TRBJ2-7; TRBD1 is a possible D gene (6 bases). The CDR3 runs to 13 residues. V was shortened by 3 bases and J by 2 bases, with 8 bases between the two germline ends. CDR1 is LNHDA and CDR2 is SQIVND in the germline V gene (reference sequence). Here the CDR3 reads CASSMGAPYEQYV. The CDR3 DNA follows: TGTGCCAGTAGTATGGGGGCCCCCTACGAGCAGTACGTC.

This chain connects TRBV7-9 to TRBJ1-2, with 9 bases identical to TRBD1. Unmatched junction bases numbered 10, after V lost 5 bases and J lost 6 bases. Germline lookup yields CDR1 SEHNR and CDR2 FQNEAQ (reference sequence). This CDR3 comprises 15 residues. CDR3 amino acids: CASSAPQDRGHGYTF. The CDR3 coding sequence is TGTGCCAGCAGCGCACCACAGGACAGGGGACATGGCTACACCTTC.

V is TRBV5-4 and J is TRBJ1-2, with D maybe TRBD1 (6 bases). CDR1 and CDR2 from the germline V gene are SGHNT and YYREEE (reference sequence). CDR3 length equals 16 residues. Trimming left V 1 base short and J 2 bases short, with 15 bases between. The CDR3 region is CASSLLWDKWNYGYTF. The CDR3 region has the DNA TGTGCCAGCAGCTTGTTATGGGACAAATGGAACTATGGCTACACCTTC.

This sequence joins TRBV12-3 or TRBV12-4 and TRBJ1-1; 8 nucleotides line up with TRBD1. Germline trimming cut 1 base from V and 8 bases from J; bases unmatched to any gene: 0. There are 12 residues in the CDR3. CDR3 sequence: CASSLGQGEAFF. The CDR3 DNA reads TGTGCCAGCAGTTTAGGACAGGGGGAAGCTTTCTTT.

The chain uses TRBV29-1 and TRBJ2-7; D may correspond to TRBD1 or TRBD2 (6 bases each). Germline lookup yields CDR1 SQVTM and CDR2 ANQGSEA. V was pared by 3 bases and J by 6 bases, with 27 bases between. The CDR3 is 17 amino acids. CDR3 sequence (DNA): TGCAGCGTTGATGATGGGGGGCCTAGCGCTTGGTCATGCGAGCAGTACGTC. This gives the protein CSVDDGGPSAWSCEQYV.

The CDR3 coding sequence is TGTGCCAGCAGCAAAGACCATGGGGGGAGGGTCTCCTACAATGAGCAGTTCTTC. The encoded protein is CASSKDHGGRVSYNEQFF. This chain uses TRBV21-1 with TRBJ2-1; the table calls TRBD2, which could not be checked here. TRBV21-1 is described as a pseudogene. CDR3 size: 18 residues.

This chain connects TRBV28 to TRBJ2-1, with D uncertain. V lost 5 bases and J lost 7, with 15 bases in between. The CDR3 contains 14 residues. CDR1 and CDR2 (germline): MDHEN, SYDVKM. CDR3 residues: CASSLPTVVNEQFF. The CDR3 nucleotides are TGTGCCAGCAGTCTCCCCACGGTGGTTAATGAGCAGTTCTTC.

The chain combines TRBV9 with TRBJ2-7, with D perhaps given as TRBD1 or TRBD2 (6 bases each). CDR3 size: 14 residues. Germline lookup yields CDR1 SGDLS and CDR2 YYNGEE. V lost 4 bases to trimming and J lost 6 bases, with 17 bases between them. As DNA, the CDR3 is TGTGCCAGCAGCCGCCACAGGGAGGCTAGCGAGCAGTACTTC. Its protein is CASSRHREASEQYF.

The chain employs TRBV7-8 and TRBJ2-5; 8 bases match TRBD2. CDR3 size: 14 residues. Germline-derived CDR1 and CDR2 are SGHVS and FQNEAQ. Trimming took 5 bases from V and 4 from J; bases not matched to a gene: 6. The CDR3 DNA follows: TGTGCCAGCAGCCTCGGGACTAGTCGAGAGACCCAGTACTTC. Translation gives CASSLGTSRETQYF.

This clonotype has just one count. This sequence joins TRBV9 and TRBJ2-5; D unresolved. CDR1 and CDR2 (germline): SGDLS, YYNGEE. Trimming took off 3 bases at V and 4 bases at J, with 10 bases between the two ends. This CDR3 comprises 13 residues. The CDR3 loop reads CASSEGGRETQYF. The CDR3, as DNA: TGTGCCAGCAGCGAGGGTGGGCGAGAGACCCAGTACTTC.

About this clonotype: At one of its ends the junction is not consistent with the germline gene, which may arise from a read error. CDR3 amino acids: CATSFGAGANVLTF. CDR3 coding DNA: TGTGCCACCAGCTTCGGGGCTGGGGCCAACGTCCTGACTTTC. The chain has TRBV7-3 and TRBJ2-6, with D possibly being TRBD2 (5 bases). Germline V lookup: CDR1 SGHTA, CDR2 FQGTGA. The CDR3 sequence is 14 residues long. The full variable domain, its missing parts supplied by reference TRBV7-3 and TRBJ2-6, is GAGVSQTPSNKVTEKGKYVELRCDPISGHTALYWYRQSLGQGPEFLIYFQGTGAADDSGLPNDRFFAVRPEGSVSTLKIQRTERGDSAVYLCATSFGAGANVLTFGAGSRLTVL.

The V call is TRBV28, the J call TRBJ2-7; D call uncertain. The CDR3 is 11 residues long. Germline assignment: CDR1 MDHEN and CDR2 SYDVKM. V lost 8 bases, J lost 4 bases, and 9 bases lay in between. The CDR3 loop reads CASGPQYEQYF. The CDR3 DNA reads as TGTGCCAGCGGACCCCAGTACGAGCAGTACTTC.

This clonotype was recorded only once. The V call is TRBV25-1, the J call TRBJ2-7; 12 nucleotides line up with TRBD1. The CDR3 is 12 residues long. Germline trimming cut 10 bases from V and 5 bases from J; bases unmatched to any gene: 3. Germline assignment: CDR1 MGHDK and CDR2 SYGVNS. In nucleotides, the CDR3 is TGTGCCACGGGACAGGGGGCTCACGAGCAGTACTTC. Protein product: CATGQGAHEQYF.

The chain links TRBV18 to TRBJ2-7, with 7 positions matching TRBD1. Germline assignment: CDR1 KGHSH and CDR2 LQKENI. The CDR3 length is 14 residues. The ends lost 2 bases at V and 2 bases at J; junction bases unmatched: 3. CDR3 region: CASSPVGQPYEQYF. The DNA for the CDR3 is TGTGCCAGCTCACCAGTGGGACAGCCCTACGAGCAGTACTTC.